This note documents a single TCR beta chain sequence. Which antigen it targets is not known. Within one base of it there is no much larger clone, and no base qualities were kept. The sample is drawn from a study of T cell changes during pregnancy in multiple sclerosis (dated by TCRdb to the late 2010s). Broadly, across the study: In women with multiple sclerosis, the researchers looked at how the T cell repertoire shifted as pregnancy progressed.

CDR1 and CDR2, looked up from the germline V gene, are LGHNA and YNFKEQ. The V end gives up 0 bases and the J end 5 bases, leaving 10 bases in the junction not matched to a gene. The CDR3, from cysteine to phenylalanine, totals 17 residues. Of the read, only the CDR3 DNA is kept; its 51 bases are in frame from base 1. The library came from the immunoSEQ multiplex PCR assay. Here the immuneACCESS table is served through TCRdb, limited to in-frame sequences with V and J called. Missing clones are a known gap in these copies; in checked studies unresolved V genes cover under half, and the rest lacks a known reason. Present in this sample are tens of thousands of clones, 96% of which were seen just once. The ten biggest clones cover about 1% of the sample.

Recombination linked TRBV4-2 to TRBJ2-5; TRBD2 agrees with 9 junctional bases. The sample in question was peripheral blood, obtained in the second trimester of pregnancy. This clonotype was obtained from a female donor with multiple sclerosis, enrolled in a pregnancy study. The CDR3 in this case is CASSQEGRRGGLETQYF. Here is the DNA: TGTGCCAGCAGCCAAGAAGGCCGGCGGGGGGGACTGGAGACCCAGTACTTC.